The source of this TCR beta chain is a study of beta chain features in type 1 diabetes. Looking at the study overall: Age, gender, cell numbers and subset yield matched between patients and controls.

Expressed TCRB transcripts got sequenced, as all isolated RNA was reverse transcribed. Data came from immunoSEQ multiplex PCR; TCRdb stores just in-frame clones and leaves some out. The table shows hundreds of thousands of clones, with about 15% occurring only once. Study observations and caveats: TCRB CDR3s from Type 1 diabetes patients were moderately but significantly shorter in all four CD4+ subsets.

Comments on this clone: No antigen is known for it.

The sample comprised naive CD4+ T cells from blood. This clonotype was sampled from a man between 18 and 29 years old with type 1 diabetes.

In DNA, the CDR3 is TGCGCCAGCAGCCGGACTGAGAAATTGACGGAGACCCAGTACTTC. Its translation is CASSRTEKLTETQYF. The rearrangement uses TRBV4-1 and TRBJ2-5, with a weak D call TRBD2 (5 bases). V was pared by 4 bases and J by 5 bases, with 17 bases between. The CDR3 consists of 15 residues. Germline V lookup: CDR1 MGHRA, CDR2 YSYEKL.